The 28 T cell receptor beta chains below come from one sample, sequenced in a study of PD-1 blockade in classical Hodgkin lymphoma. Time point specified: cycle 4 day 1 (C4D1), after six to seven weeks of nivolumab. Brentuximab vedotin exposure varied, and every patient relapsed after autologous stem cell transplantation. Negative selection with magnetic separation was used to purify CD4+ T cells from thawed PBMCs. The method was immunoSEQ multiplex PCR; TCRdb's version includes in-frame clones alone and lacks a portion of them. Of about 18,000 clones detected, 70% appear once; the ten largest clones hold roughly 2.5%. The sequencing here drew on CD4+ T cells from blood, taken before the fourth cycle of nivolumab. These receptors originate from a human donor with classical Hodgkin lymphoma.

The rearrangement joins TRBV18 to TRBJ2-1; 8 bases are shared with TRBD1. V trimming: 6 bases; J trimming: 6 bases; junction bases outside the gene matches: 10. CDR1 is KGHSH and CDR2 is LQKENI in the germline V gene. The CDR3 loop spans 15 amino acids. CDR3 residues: CASSPTSDRANEQFF. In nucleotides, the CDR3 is TGTGCCAGCTCCCCGACATCGGACAGGGCCAATGAGCAGTTCTTC.

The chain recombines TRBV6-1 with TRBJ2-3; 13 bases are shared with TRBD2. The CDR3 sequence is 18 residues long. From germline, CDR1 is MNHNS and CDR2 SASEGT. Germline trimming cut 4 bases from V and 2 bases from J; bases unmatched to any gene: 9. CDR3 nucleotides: TGTGCCAGCAGTGCCCCGGGACTAGCGGGACTTCTCACAGATACGCAGTATTTT. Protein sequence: CASSAPGLAGLLTDTQYF.

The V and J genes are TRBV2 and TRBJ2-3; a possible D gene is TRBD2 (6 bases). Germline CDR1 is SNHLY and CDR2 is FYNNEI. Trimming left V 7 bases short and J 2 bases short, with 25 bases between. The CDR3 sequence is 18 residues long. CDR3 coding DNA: TGTGCCAGCACCCTAGGATATCGGAGTAGCGGTTACACAGATACGCAGTATTTT. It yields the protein CASTLGYRSSGYTDTQYF. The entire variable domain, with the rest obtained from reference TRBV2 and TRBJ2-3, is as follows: EPEVTQTPSHQVTQMGQEVILRCVPISNHLYFYWYRQILGQKVEFLVSFYNNEISEKSEIFDDQFSVERPDGSNFTLKIRSTKLEDSAMYFCASTLGYRSSGYTDTQYFGPGTRLTVL.

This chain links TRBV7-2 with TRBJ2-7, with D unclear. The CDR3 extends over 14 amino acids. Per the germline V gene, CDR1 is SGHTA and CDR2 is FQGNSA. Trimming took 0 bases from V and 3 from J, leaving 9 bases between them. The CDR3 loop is CASSLAGSDYEQYF. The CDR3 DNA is TGTGCCAGCAGCTTAGCGGGGTCCGACTACGAGCAGTACTTC.

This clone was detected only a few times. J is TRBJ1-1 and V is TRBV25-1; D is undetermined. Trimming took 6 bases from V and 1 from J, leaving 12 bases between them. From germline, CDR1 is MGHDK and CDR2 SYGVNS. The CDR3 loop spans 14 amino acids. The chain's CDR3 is CASRPWTENTEAFF. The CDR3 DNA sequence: TGTGCCAGCAGACCTTGGACGGAGAACACTGAAGCTTTCTTT.

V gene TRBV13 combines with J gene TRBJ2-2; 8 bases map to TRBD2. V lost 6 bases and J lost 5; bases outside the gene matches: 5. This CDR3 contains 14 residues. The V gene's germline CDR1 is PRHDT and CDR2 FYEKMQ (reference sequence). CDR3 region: CASRRSGGTGELFF. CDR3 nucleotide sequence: TGTGCCAGCAGGCGCTCGGGGGGGACCGGGGAGCTGTTTTTT.

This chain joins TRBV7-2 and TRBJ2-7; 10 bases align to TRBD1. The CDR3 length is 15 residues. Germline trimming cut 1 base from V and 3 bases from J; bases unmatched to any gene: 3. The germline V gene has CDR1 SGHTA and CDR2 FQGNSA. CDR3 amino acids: CASSLGQGAFYEQYF. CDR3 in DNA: TGTGCCAGCAGCTTAGGACAGGGGGCTTTCTACGAGCAGTACTTC. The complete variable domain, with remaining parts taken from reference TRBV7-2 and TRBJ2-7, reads GAGVSQSPSNKVTEKGKDVELRCDPISGHTALYWYRQSLGQGLEFLIYFQGNSAPDKSGLPSDRFSAERTGGSVSTLTIQRTQQEDSAVYLCASSLGQGAFYEQYFGPGTRLTVT.

The CDR3 spells CASSQDPGQYSYEQYF. The CDR3 DNA follows: TGTGCCAGCAGCCAAGACCCGGGACAGTACTCCTACGAGCAGTACTTC. The chain links TRBV4-2 to TRBJ2-7, with TRBD1 matching over 7 bases. This CDR3 has 16 amino acids. Losses at the gene ends were 0 bases for V and 0 bases for J; bases not matched to a gene: 5. Per germline, CDR1 LGHNA and CDR2 YNFKEQ.

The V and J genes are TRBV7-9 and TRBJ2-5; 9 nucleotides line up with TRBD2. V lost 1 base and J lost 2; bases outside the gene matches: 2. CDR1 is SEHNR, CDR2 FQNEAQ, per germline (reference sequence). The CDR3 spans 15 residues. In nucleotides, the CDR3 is TGTGCCAGCAGCTTAGTCGCGGGGGGGCAAGAGACCCAGTACTTC. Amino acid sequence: CASSLVAGGQETQYF.

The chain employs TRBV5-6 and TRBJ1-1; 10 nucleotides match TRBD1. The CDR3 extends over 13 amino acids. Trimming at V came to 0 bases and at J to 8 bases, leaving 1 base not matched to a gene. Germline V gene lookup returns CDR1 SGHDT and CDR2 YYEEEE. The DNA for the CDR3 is TGTGCCAGCAGCTTGGGGGGACAGGGGGAAGCTTTCTTT. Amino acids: CASSLGGQGEAFF. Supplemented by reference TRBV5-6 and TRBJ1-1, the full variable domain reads DAGVTQSPTHLIKTRGQQVTLRCSPKSGHDTVSWYQQALGQGPQFIFQYYEEEERQRGNFPDRFSGHQFPNYSSELNVNALLLGDSALYLCASSLGGQGEAFFGQGTRLTVV.

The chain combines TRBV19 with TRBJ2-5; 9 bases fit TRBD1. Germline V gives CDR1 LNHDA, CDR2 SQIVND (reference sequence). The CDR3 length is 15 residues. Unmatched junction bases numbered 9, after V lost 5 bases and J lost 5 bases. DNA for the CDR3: TGTGCCAGTAGTGCCCTAACAGGGGGCGGGGAGACCCAGTACTTC. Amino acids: CASSALTGGGETQYF. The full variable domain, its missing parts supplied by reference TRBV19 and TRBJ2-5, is DGGITQSPKYLFRKEGQNVTLSCEQNLNHDAMYWYRQDPGQGLRLIYYSQIVNDFQKGDIAEGYSVSREKKESFPLTVTSAQKNPTAFYLCASSALTGGGETQYFGPGTRLLVL.

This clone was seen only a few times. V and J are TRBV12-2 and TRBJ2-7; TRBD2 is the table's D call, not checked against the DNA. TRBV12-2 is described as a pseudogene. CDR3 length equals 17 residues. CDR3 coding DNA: TGTGCAAGTCGCGAAAGGACTAGCGGAGTACCCTTCTACGAGCAGTACTTC. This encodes CASRERTSGVPFYEQYF.

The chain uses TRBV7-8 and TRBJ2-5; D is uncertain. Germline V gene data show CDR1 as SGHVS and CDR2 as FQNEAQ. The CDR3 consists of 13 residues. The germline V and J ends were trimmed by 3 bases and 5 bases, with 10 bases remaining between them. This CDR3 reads CASSFGPRETQYF. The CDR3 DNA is TGTGCCAGCAGCTTCGGGCCTAGGGAGACCCAGTACTTC.

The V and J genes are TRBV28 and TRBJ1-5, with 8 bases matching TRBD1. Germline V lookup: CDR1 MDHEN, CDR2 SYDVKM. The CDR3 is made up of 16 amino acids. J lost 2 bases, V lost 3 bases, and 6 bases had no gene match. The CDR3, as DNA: TGTGCCAGCAGTTTTACGCAGGGGGCTCGCAATCAGCCCCAGCATTTT. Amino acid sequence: CASSFTQGARNQPQHF.

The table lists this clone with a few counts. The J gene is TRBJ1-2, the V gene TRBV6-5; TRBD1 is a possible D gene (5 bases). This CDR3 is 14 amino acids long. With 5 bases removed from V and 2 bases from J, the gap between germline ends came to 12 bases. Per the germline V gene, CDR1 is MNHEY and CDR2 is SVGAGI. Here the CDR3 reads CASSDTAGNYGYTF. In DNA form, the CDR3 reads TGTGCCAGCAGTGACACAGCAGGGAACTATGGCTACACCTTC.

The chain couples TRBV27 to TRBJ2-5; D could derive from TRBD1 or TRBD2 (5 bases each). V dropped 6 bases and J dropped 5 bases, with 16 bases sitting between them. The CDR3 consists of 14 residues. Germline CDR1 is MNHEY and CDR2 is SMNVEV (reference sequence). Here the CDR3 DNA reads TGTGCCAGCAGCTACACCGGGACCCCCGAGACCCAGTACTTC. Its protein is CASSYTGTPETQYF.

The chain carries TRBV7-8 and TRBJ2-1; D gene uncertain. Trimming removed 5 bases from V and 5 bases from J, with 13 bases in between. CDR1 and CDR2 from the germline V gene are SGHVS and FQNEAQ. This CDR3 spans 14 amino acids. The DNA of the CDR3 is TGTGCCAGCAGCCGCTCTAAGGGAAACAATGAGCAGTTCTTC. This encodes CASSRSKGNNEQFF.

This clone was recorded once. In DNA, the CDR3 is TGTGCCAGCAGCCAAGATGGCACTAGCGGGTTAGATACGCAGTATTTT. It specifies CASSQDGTSGLDTQYF. V usage is TRBV4-2 and J usage is TRBJ2-3, with 9 positions matching TRBD2. V lost 0 bases and J lost 5; bases outside the gene matches: 6. The germline V gene has CDR1 LGHNA and CDR2 YNFKEQ. This CDR3 is 16 amino acids long.

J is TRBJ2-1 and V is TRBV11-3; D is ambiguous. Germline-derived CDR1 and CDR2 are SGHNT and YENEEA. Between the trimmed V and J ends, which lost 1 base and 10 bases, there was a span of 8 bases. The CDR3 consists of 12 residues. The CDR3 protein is CASSLVAREQFF. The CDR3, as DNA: TGTGCCAGCAGCTTAGTTGCCCGGGAGCAGTTCTTC.

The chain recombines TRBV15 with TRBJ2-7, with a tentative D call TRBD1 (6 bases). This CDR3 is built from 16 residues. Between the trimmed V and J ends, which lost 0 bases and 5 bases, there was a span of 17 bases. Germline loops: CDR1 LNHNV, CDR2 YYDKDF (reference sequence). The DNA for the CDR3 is TGTGCCACCAGCAGAGAAGCGCCAGGGGTAAAGAACGAGCAGTACTTC. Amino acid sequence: CATSREAPGVKNEQYF.

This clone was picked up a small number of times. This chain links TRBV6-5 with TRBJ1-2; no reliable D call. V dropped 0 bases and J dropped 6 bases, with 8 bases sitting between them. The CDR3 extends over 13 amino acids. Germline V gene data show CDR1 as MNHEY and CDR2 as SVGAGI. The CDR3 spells CASSYSDFDGYTF. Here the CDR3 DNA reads TGTGCCAGCAGTTACTCAGATTTTGATGGCTACACCTTC.

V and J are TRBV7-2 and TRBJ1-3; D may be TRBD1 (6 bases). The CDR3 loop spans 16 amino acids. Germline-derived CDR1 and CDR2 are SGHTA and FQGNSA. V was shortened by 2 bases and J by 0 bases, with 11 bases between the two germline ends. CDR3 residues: CASSLRGTSSGNTIYF. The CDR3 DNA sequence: TGTGCCAGCAGCTTAAGAGGGACAAGCTCTGGAAACACCATATATTTT.

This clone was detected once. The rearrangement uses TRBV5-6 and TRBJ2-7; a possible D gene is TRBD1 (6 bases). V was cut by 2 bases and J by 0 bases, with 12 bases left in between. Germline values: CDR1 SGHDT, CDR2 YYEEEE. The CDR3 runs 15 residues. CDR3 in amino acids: CASSFRGVSSYEQYF. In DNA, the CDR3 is TGTGCCAGCAGCTTCAGGGGCGTGAGCTCCTACGAGCAGTACTTC.

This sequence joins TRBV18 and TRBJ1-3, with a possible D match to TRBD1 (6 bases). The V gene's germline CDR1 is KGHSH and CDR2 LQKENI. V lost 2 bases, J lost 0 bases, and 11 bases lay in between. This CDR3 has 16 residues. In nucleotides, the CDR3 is TGTGCCAGCTCACCAAGGACAGAACCCTCTGGAAACACCATATATTTT. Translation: CASSPRTEPSGNTIYF.

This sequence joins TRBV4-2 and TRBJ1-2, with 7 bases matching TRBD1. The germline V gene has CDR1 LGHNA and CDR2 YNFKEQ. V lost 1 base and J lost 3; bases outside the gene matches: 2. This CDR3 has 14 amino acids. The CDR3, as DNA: TGTGCCAGCAGCCAAGTGGGACAGTACTATGGCTACACCTTC. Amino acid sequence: CASSQVGQYYGYTF.

The CDR3 coding sequence is TGTGCCAGCAGTAGGGGACAGCCAACTAATGAAAAACTGTTTTTT. Protein: CASSRGQPTNEKLFF. V gene TRBV9 combines with J gene TRBJ1-4; 7 nucleotides line up with TRBD1. V lost 5 bases and J lost 0; bases outside the gene matches: 4. The germline gives CDR1 SGDLS, CDR2 YYNGEE. CDR3 length equals 15 residues. Full variable domain (remainder filled in from reference TRBV9 and TRBJ1-4): DSGVTQTPKHLITATGQRVTLRCSPRSGDLSVYWYQQSLDQGLQFLIQYYNGEERAKGNILERFSAQQFPDLHSELNLSSLELGDSALYFCASSRGQPTNEKLFFGSGTQLSVL.

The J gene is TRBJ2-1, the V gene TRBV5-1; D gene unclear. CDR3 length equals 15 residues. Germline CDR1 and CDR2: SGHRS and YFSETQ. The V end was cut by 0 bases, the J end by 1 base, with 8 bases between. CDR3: CASSLEVTSYNEQFF. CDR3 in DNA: TGCGCCAGCAGCTTGGAAGTTACGTCCTACAATGAGCAGTTCTTC.

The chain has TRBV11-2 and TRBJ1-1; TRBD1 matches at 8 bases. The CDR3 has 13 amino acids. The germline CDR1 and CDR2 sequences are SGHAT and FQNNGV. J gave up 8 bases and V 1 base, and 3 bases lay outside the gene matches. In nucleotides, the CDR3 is TGTGCCAGCAGCTTAGGACAGGGGTTAGAAGCTTTCTTT. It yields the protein CASSLGQGLEAFF.